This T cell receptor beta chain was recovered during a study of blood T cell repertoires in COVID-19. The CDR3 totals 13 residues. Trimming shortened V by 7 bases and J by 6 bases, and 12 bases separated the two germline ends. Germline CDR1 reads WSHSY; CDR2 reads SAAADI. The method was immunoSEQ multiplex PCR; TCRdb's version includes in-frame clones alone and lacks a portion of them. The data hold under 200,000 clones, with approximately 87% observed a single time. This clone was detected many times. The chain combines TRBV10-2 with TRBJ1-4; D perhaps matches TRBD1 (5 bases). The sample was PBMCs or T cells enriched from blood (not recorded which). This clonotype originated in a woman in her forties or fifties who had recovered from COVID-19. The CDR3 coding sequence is TGCGCCAGCAAAGAGGGGAGGCATGAAAAACTGTTTTTT. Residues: CASKEGRHEKLFF.